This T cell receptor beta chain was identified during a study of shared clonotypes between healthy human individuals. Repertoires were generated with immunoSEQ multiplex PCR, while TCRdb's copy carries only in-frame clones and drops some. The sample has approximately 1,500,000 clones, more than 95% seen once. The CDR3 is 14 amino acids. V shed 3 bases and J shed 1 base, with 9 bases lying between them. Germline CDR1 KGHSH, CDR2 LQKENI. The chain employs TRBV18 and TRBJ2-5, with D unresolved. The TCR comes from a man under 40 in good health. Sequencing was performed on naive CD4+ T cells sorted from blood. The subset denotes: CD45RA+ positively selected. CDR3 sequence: CASSPGYGQETQYF. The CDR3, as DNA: TGTGCCAGCTCACCGGGATATGGCCAAGAGACCCAGTACTTC.